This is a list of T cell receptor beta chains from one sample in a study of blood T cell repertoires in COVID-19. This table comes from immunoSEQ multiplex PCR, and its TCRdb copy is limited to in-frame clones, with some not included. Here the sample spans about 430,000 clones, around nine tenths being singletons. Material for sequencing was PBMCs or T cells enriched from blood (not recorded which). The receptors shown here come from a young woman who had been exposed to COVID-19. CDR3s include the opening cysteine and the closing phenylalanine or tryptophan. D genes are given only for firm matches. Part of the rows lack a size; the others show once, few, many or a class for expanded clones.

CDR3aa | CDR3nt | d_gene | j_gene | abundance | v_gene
CSATRYNEQFF | TGCAGCGCAACACGCTACAATGAGCAGTTCTTC | NA | TRBJ2-1 | NA | TRBV29-1
CASRSTDTYEQYF | TGTGCCAGCAGGTCGACAGATACCTACGAGCAGTACTTC | NA | TRBJ2-7 | NA | TRBV7-2
CAISRDNRGNGGYTF | TGTGCCATCTCCCGCGACAACAGGGGGAATGGGGGCTACACCTTC | TRBD1 | TRBJ1-2 | once | TRBV10-3
CASSLGTSGSYEQYF | TGCGCCAGCAGTCTAGGGACTAGCGGTTCCTACGAGCAGTACTTC | TRBD2 | TRBJ2-7 | NA | TRBV10-1
CASSFLTRNQETQYF | TGTGCCAGCTCATTCCTGACTAGGAACCAAGAGACCCAGTACTTC | NA | TRBJ2-5 | NA | TRBV18
CASSRDREETQYF | TGTGCCAGCAGTCGGGACAGGGAAGAGACCCAGTACTTC | TRBD1 | TRBJ2-5 | NA | TRBV12-3/TRBV12-4
CASSLGPALTDTQYF | TGTGCCAGCAGTTTAGGCCCCGCCCTCACAGATACGCAGTATTTT | NA | TRBJ2-3 | NA | TRBV28
CASSRSGQGAETQYF | TGTGCCAGCTCACGTTCGGGACAGGGTGCAGAGACCCAGTACTTC | TRBD1 | TRBJ2-5 | NA | TRBV18
CASSLVTFGGRPGGNTIYF | TGTGCCAGCAGCTTAGTTACGTTCGGGGGACGCCCGGGGGGAAACACCATATATTTT | NA | TRBJ1-3 | NA | TRBV13
CASNKRGPGTDTQYF | TGTGCCAGCAACAAGCGGGGGCCGGGCACAGATACGCAGTATTTT | TRBD2 | TRBJ2-3 | once | TRBV27
CASSDQRVRSWFF | TGTGCCAGCAGTGACCAGCGGGTTCGGTCTTGGTTCTTC | NA | TRBJ2-1 | NA | TRBV28
CATSDLPSRRSFGLQETQYF | TGTGCCACCAGTGATTTGCCATCGCGCCGGAGCTTCGGGTTACAAGAGACCCAGTACTTC | NA | TRBJ2-5 | NA | TRBV24-1
CASSPTLPGQATYEQYF | TGTGCCAGCAGCCCAACCCTCCCGGGACAGGCGACCTACGAGCAGTACTTC | TRBD1 | TRBJ2-7 | NA | TRBV5-5
CASSLVASPGELFF | TGTGCCAGCAGCTTAGTGGCTAGCCCCGGGGAGCTGTTTTTT | NA | TRBJ2-2 | NA | TRBV7-9
CASSYPRVLNQPQHF | TGTGCCAGCAGTTACCCGAGGGTCCTCAATCAGCCCCAGCATTTT | NA | TRBJ1-5 | NA | TRBV28
CASSLWVGSSGDSYEQYF | TGTGCCAGCAGTTTATGGGTCGGTTCAAGTGGAGACTCCTACGAGCAGTACTTC | NA | TRBJ2-7 | NA | TRBV28
CASSEDRWTGELFF | TGTGCCAGTAGTGAGGATAGGTGGACCGGGGAGCTGTTTTTT | NA | TRBJ2-2 | NA | TRBV19
CAWSALRQGGSLGYTF | TGTGCCTGGAGTGCCTTGAGACAGGGCGGGTCTCTGGGCTACACCTTC | TRBD1 | TRBJ1-2 | NA | TRBV30